Following are 12 T cell receptor beta chains from one sample sequenced in a study of blood T cell repertoires in COVID-19. The assay was immunoSEQ multiplex PCR, and TCRdb's table has in-frame clones only and misses some. This table has about 88,000 clones, roughly 90% appearing once. The source material was peripheral blood. The receptors derive from a woman aged 80 or over with acute or convalescent COVID-19.

The V call is TRBV2, the J call TRBJ1-6; D not resolved. V lost 8 bases to trimming and J lost 6 bases, with 5 bases between them. CDR3 length: 11 residues. The germline V gene encodes CDR1 SNHLY and CDR2 FYNNEI. The CDR3 DNA reads TGTGCCAGCGGAGGTAATTCACCCCTCCACTTT. This encodes CASGGNSPLHF.

The V call is TRBV12-3 or TRBV12-4, the J call TRBJ2-2; possible D gene TRBD2, 5 bases. Between the trimmed V and J ends, which lost 7 bases and 5 bases, there was a span of 11 bases. The CDR3 is 13 residues long. The CDR3 reads CASTDLATGELFF. The CDR3 DNA follows: TGTGCCAGCACCGACCTAGCTACCGGGGAGCTGTTTTTT.

Comment on this clone: One junction end does not reproduce the germline sequence, and a read error may be involved. This chain uses TRBV2 with TRBJ1-2; D remains unclear. This CDR3 comprises 11 residues. Germline CDR1 reads SNHLY; CDR2 reads FYNNEI. The CDR3 DNA reads as TGTGCCAGCAGTGAAACACGAGAAAGCGCCTTC. It encodes CASSETRESAF.

This rearrangement joins TRBV6-5 to TRBJ2-2; weak D call: TRBD1 (6 bases). The CDR3 has 14 amino acids. Germline loops: CDR1 MNHEY, CDR2 SVGAGI. The V and J ends lost 3 bases and 7 bases respectively, with 12 bases between them. This chain's CDR3 is CASSYIRGGGELFF. CDR3 DNA: TGTGCCAGCAGTTATATCAGGGGCGGCGGGGAGCTGTTTTTT.

The CDR3: CASSKRQRRNTGELFF. DNA for the CDR3: TGTGCCAGCAGCAAGCGTCAGCGGAGGAACACCGGGGAGCTGTTTTTT. This chain connects TRBV21-1 to TRBJ2-2; whether TRBD2, the table's D call, matches the DNA was not checked. TRBV21-1 is deemed a pseudogene. The CDR3 spans 16 residues.

The chain uses TRBV15 and TRBJ2-2; D not resolved. Germline assignment: CDR1 LNHNV and CDR2 YYDKDF (reference sequence). The CDR3 covers 14 residues. Trimming shortened V by 1 base and J by 5 bases, and 8 bases separated the two germline ends. The CDR3 reads CATSRVGETGELFF. The CDR3 region has the DNA TGTGCCACCAGCAGAGTAGGAGAGACCGGGGAGCTGTTTTTT. Full variable domain (missing parts from reference TRBV15 and TRBJ2-2): DAMVIQNPRYQVTQFGKPVTLSCSQTLNHNVMYWYQQKSSQAPKLLFHYYDKDFNNEADTPDNFQSRRPNTSFCFLDIRSPGLGDTAMYLCATSRVGETGELFFGEGSRLTVL.

The J gene is TRBJ1-2, the V gene TRBV7-2; 8 bases match TRBD1. The CDR3 runs to 15 residues. The V segment lost 4 bases and the J segment 5 bases; nucleotides outside the gene matches: 9. The germline CDR1 and CDR2 sequences are SGHTA and FQGNSA. CDR3 in amino acids: CASSSRQGKLYGYTF. CDR3 DNA: TGTGCCAGCAGCTCCCGACAGGGGAAGCTGTATGGCTACACCTTC. Full variable domain (rest looked up from reference TRBV7-2 and TRBJ1-2): GAGVSQSPSNKVTEKGKDVELRCDPISGHTALYWYRQSLGQGLEFLIYFQGNSAPDKSGLPSDRFSAERTGGSVSTLTIQRTQQEDSAVYLCASSSRQGKLYGYTFGSGTRLTVV.

The J gene is TRBJ2-3, the V gene TRBV5-4; tentative D call: TRBD1 (5 bases). V lost 4 bases, J lost 0 bases, and 9 bases lay in between. From germline, CDR1 is SGHNT and CDR2 YYREEE (reference sequence). The CDR3 runs 14 residues. The CDR3 protein is CASSGRQSTDTQYF. DNA of the CDR3: TGTGCCAGCAGCGGACGACAGAGCACAGATACGCAGTATTTT. Drawing the rest from reference TRBV5-4 and TRBJ2-3, the complete variable domain is ETGVTQSPTHLIKTRGQQVTLRCSSQSGHNTVSWYQQALGQGPQFIFQYYREEENGRGNFPPRFSGLQFPNYSSELNVNALELDDSALYLCASSGRQSTDTQYFGPGTRLTVL.

The chain uses TRBV7-6 and TRBJ2-1, with 15 bases matching TRBD2. The CDR3 is 15 amino acids. Unmatched junction bases numbered 6, after V lost 5 bases and J lost 10 bases. Germline CDR1 and CDR2: SGHVS and FNYEAQ. The CDR3 sequence: CASSPGTSGGFEQFF. Written as DNA, the CDR3 is TGTGCCAGCAGCCCGGGGACTAGCGGGGGGTTCGAGCAGTTCTTC.

The genes are TRBV13 and TRBJ2-1, with 7 bases aligning to TRBD1. Germline-derived CDR1 and CDR2 are PRHDT and FYEKMQ (reference sequence). V lost 6 bases, J lost 0 bases, and 5 bases stayed unmatched. The CDR3 contains 15 residues. Here the CDR3 reads CASSYGTVSYNEQFF. DNA for the CDR3: TGTGCCAGCAGTTACGGGACAGTCTCCTACAATGAGCAGTTCTTC.

The chain joins TRBV7-3 to TRBJ2-2; 8 bases are shared with TRBD1. CDR1 is SGHTA and CDR2 is FQGTGA in the germline V gene. The CDR3 is 15 residues long. V was clipped by 5 bases and J by 8 bases; unmatched bases: 10. The CDR3 loop reads CASSQDRAGLGELFF. For the CDR3, the DNA is TGTGCCAGCAGCCAGGACAGGGCAGGCTTGGGGGAGCTGTTTTTT.

The chain employs TRBV28 and TRBJ1-2; D is undetermined. V was trimmed by 3 bases and J by 4 bases, leaving 15 bases between them. Germline CDR1 and CDR2: MDHEN and SYDVKM. The CDR3 consists of 15 residues. CDR3 region: CASSLPTGSSYGYTF. The CDR3 DNA follows: TGTGCCAGCAGTTTGCCTACGGGTTCCTCCTATGGCTACACCTTC.